The text below deals with one T cell receptor beta chain. Its antigen is unidentified. V was shortened by 6 bases and J by 2 bases, with 12 bases between the two germline ends. The CDR3 is 14 amino acids. Germline assignment: CDR1 ENHRY and CDR2 SYGVKD. The sample comes from a study of vaccination and CD4 T cells after COVID-19. The Oncomine TCR Beta short-read assay sequenced DNA from cultured CD4+ T cells. TCRdb processed the PCR reads anew with MiXCR; each CDR3 protein has one entry. In the table there are 2,000 to 2,500 distinct CDR3 sequences, roughly 26% of which are singletons. Described treatment: approximately 9-day PBMC culture with coronavirus spike peptide pools or control peptides (ViraFEST assay).

Here the sequenced sample was CD4+ T cells from blood, cultured in vitro, taken after SARS-CoV-2 vaccination. The sequence came from a human donor who had recovered from COVID-19. The chain has TRBV10-3 and TRBJ2-3; no definite D call. In DNA, the CDR3 is TGTGCCATCAGGGGGAACTTCCCCACAGATACGCAGTATTTT. This gives the protein CAIRGNFPTDTQYF.